These T cell receptor beta chains were read from a single sample in a study of regulatory T cells in long-lasting Graves disease. Each CDR3 protein gets one entry after TCRdb re-called the multiplex PCR reads with MiXCR. The repertoire holds around 480,000 distinct CDR3 sequences, roughly 16% seen once, with roughly 25% in the top ten. These records were also assigned to another study, of T cells in Graves' hyperthyroidism and ophthalmopathy.

The sequencing used peripheral blood mononuclear cells (PBMCs), collected at new diagnosis, from a patient treated with antithyroid drugs. These receptors originate from a woman aged 40 to 65 with Graves disease. The CDR3 runs from the conserved cysteine through the conserved F or W. The D gene is left open where the match is weak. Where a row states a size, it is once, few, many or the class of an expanded clone; other rows omit it.

J gene | V gene | D gene | clone size | CDR3 DNA | CDR3 protein
TRBJ2-1 | TRBV2 | . | many | TGTGCCAGCCGACGACGGGGAGGAGGGAATGAGCAGTTCTTC | CASRRRGGGNEQFF
TRBJ1-4 | TRBV6-2/TRBV6-3 | . | . | TGTGCCAGCAGCCTGGCCTACAACCTTACGGAAAAACTGTTTTTT | CASSLAYNLTEKLFF
TRBJ1-2 | TRBV20-1 | . | few | TGCAGTGCTAGAAAGAGCAGGGGTCGGACTGATGGCTACACCTTC | CSARKSRGRTDGYTF
TRBJ1-6 | TRBV3-1 | . | many | TGTGCCAGCAGCCAAGACGAATCACCCCTCCACTTT | CASSQDESPLHF
TRBJ2-7 | TRBV7-8 | . | few | TGTGCCAGCAGCTTAGCGGGGGGGGCCGAGCAGTACTTC | CASSLAGGAEQYF
TRBJ2-5 | TRBV19 | . | few | TGTGCCAGTAGTCCACAGGGAGATAGGGAGACCCAGTACTTC | CASSPQGDRETQYF
TRBJ1-1 | TRBV6-1 | . | . | TGTGCCAGCAGGCTAGGACGGGTGAGGACTGAAGCTTTCTTT | CASRLGRVRTEAFF
TRBJ1-5 | TRBV10-3 | TRBD1 | . | TGTGCCATAGGGACAGGGGTGTTGAGCAATCAGCCCCAGCATTTT | CAIGTGVLSNQPQHF
TRBJ1-1 | TRBV10-3 | TRBD1 | . | TGTGCCGCCCAGGGGGCGGATAGGAGATCTGAAGCTTTCTTT | CAAQGADRRSEAFF
TRBJ1-1 | TRBV7-8 | . | many | TGTGCCAGCAGCTTAACCACGGGTCTGGCTTTCTTT | CASSLTTGLAFF
TRBJ1-4 | TRBV28 | . | many | TGTGCCAGCAGTCCTAGTGGGGGATTACAGGAAAAACTGTTTTTT | CASSPSGGLQEKLFF
TRBJ1-1 | TRBV3-1 | . | many | TGTGCCAGCAGGGCCGAAGGGTGGAACACTGAAGCTTTCTTT | CASRAEGWNTEAFF
TRBJ1-4 | TRBV19 | . | . | TGTGCCAGTAGTGTTCCGGGGCCGAATGAAAAACTGTTTTTT | CASSVPGPNEKLFF
TRBJ2-7 | TRBV20-1 | TRBD1 | few | TGCAGTGCCAGAGGGGGACAGAGCTCCTACGAGCAGTACTTC | CSARGGQSSYEQYF
TRBJ1-4 | TRBV28 | . | many | TGTGCCAGCAGGGGAGATGGAGAAAAACTGTTTTTT | CASRGDGEKLFF
TRBJ2-5 | TRBV10-1 | . | many | TGCGCCAGCAGTGAGTCTGTTGGCCAAGAGACCCAGTACTTC | CASSESVGQETQYF
TRBJ1-1 | TRBV19 | . | . | TGTGCCAGTAGTATAGCCCAGATGAACACTGAAGCTTTCTTT | CASSIAQMNTEAFF
TRBJ1-4 | TRBV19 | . | . | TGTGCCAGTAGTTCCGGAACTAATGAAAAACTGTTTTTT | CASSSGTNEKLFF
TRBJ2-3 | TRBV2 | . | many | TGTGCTAACACACGAGACACAGCAGATACGCAGTATTTT | CANTRDTADTQYF
TRBJ2-3 | TRBV12-3/TRBV12-4 | . | many | TGTGCCAGCAGTTTCAGGCTAGGAACAGATACGCAGTATTTT | CASSFRLGTDTQYF
TRBJ2-7 | TRBV2 | TRBD1 | . | TGTGCCAGCAGCCGGACAGGATCCTTCTACGAGCAGTACTTC | CASSRTGSFYEQYF
TRBJ1-2 | TRBV11-2 | . | many | TGTGCCAGCAGTTCCTCAGGGGGCTACACCTTC | CASSSSGGYTF
TRBJ2-3 | TRBV24-1 | . | few | TGTGCCACCAGTGATTCCCCTAAACCGGGTTGGGCCCCCGATACGCAGTATTTT | CATSDSPKPGWAPDTQYF
TRBJ2-7 | TRBV20-1 | . | many | TGCAGTGCTAGAGAGGCGGGCCCGCGCGAGCAGTACTTC | CSAREAGPREQYF
TRBJ1-4 | TRBV6-1 | TRBD1 | . | TGTGCCAGCAGGGACCCGGGACAGGGGGAAAAACTGTTTTTT | CASRDPGQGEKLFF
TRBJ1-1 | TRBV6-1 | TRBD1 | many | TGTGCCAGCAGTGATCGGACAGGGGATACTGAAGCTTTCTTT | CASSDRTGDTEAFF
TRBJ1-5 | TRBV27 | TRBD1 | . | TGTGCCAGCAGTTCGTCCGGGACAGGGGGCAGTCAGCCCCAGCATTTT | CASSSSGTGGSQPQHF